The rows below give T cell receptor beta chains drawn from one sample of a study of T cells after yellow fever vaccination. One entry per CDR3 protein results from TCRdb running MiXCR on the 5' RACE reads. The sample contains some 390,000 distinct CDR3 sequences, approximately 6% of which appear only once. Sample: PBMCs, taken 5 days after the yellow fever booster vaccination. The receptors derive from a man aged 30-40 years who received the YFV17D yellow fever vaccine. The CDR3 runs from the conserved cysteine through the conserved F or W. Each record gives: J gene, V gene, clone size, D gene, CDR3 DNA, CDR3 protein. A D gene is named only where the DNA matches it firmly. Rows may omit the clone size; those that give it use once, few, many or a size class.

TRBJ2-3 TRBV5-1 NA TRBD2 TGCGCCAGCAGCGACGTAGCGGGAGGGCCAGGAGATACGCAGTATTTT CASSDVAGGPGDTQYF
TRBJ2-2 TRBV7-2 many TRBD2 TGTGCCAGCAGCCCCCTAGCGGGATACACCGGGGAGCTGTTTTTT CASSPLAGYTGELFF
TRBJ2-5 TRBV2 few NA TGTGCCAGCAGTGGAGGGCTGGAAGAGACCCAGTACTTC CASSGGLEETQYF
TRBJ2-3 TRBV18 many NA TGTGCCAGCTCACCAGACTTGGCTACTGATACGCAGTATTTT CASSPDLATDTQYF
TRBJ2-1 TRBV10-3 few TRBD2 TGTGCCATCAGTGATCCCCCTAGCGGGAGGCCTAGCTCCTACAATGAGCAGTTCTTC CAISDPPSGRPSSYNEQFF
TRBJ2-5 TRBV10-3 NA NA TGTGCCATCAGTGAACCCCAAAAAGGAGAGACCCAGTACTTC CAISEPQKGETQYF
TRBJ2-7 TRBV10-3 many TRBD2 TGTGCCATCAGTGAAGCTGCGGGAGATTACGAGCAGTACTTC CAISEAAGDYEQYF
TRBJ2-4 TRBV20-1 NA NA TGCAGTGCTAGGGGATGGGGGGCGGAAAACATTCAGTACTTC CSARGWGAENIQYF
TRBJ2-2 TRBV19 many NA TGTGCCAGTATCAGAGACAGATTGAACACCGGGGAGCTGTTTTTT CASIRDRLNTGELFF
TRBJ2-1 TRBV24-1 many NA TGTGCCACCAGTGATCCGGGTCCCCATGAGCAGTTCTTC CATSDPGPHEQFF
TRBJ2-3 TRBV11-2 few NA TGTGCCAGCAGCCCAACGAGGGGGGCTGATACGCAGTATTTT CASSPTRGADTQYF
TRBJ1-1 TRBV7-7 NA NA TGTGCTATCAGCTTAGACTCTAACACTGAAGCTTTCTTT CAISLDSNTEAFF
TRBJ2-3 TRBV12-3/TRBV12-4 few TRBD1 TGTGCCAGCAGCTTGGACGGACAGGCCACAGATACGCAGTATTTT CASSLDGQATDTQYF
TRBJ2-1 TRBV2 many NA TGTGCCAGTGGTGGGGCCGGGAGCTCCTACAATGAGCAGTTCTTC CASGGAGSSYNEQFF
TRBJ2-5 TRBV28 many NA TGTGCCAGCAGTTTCTGGGGGACCCAGTACTTC CASSFWGTQYF
TRBJ2-2 TRBV5-1 many NA TGCGCCAGCAGCTTGCCCACCGGCACCGGGGAGCTGTTTTTT CASSLPTGTGELFF
TRBJ2-2 TRBV6-6 NA NA TGTGCCAGCAGGGAGACCTACACCGGGGAGCTGTTTTTT CASRETYTGELFF
TRBJ1-4 TRBV12-3/TRBV12-4 NA TRBD1 TGTGCCAGCAGCCTCACAGGGGTTGGAAAACTGTTTTTT CASSLTGVGKLFF
TRBJ1-1 TRBV6-5 few NA TGTGCCAGCAGTTACTCGCTCCTGAGGGGGGCTTTCTTT CASSYSLLRGAFF
TRBJ2-2 TRBV12-3/TRBV12-4 few TRBD1 TGTGCCAGCAGCTACCGGACAGGGCGCACCGGGGAGCTGTTTTTT CASSYRTGRTGELFF
TRBJ2-2 TRBV28 few NA TGTGCCAGCAGCCCCCGTGGCGGGGAGCTGTTTTTT CASSPRGGELFF
TRBJ2-3 TRBV4-1 few NA TGCGCCAGCAGCCTCCAAGGGTTCGTAACAGATACGCAGTATTTT CASSLQGFVTDTQYF
TRBJ2-3 TRBV7-9 NA TRBD2 TGTGCCAGCAGCTTACGTAGCGGGGGGACAGATACGCAGTATTTT CASSLRSGGTDTQYF
TRBJ2-7 TRBV20-1 few TRBD1 TGCAGTGCTAGAGATGGACAGGTCAGCTCCTACGAGCAGTACTTC CSARDGQVSSYEQYF
TRBJ2-3 TRBV20-1 many TRBD2 TGCAGTGCTAGGACTAGCGGGAAGGATCAGTATTTT CSARTSGKDQYF
TRBJ2-7 TRBV11-2 few NA TGTGCCAGCAGCTTTGACTACTACGAGCAGTACTTC CASSFDYYEQYF
TRBJ2-5 TRBV6-1 many NA TGTGCCAGCACCCTGGACGGAGAAGAGACCCAGTACTTC CASTLDGEETQYF
TRBJ1-3 TRBV7-6 few NA TGTGCCAGCAGCTTAGAACAGGCGCACTCTGGAAACACCATATATTTT CASSLEQAHSGNTIYF
TRBJ2-7 TRBV7-2 few TRBD2 TGTGCCAGCAGCTTAGCGGGAGGGCCAGGCGAGCAGTACTTC CASSLAGGPGEQYF
TRBJ2-5 TRBV25-1 few TRBD1 TGTGCCAGCAGTGAATCAGGGGGCGAAGAGACCCAGTACTTC CASSESGGEETQYF
TRBJ2-1 TRBV6-5 NA TRBD2 TGTGCCAGCAGTTCCCGTGGGGCAGCGGGAGAACAGCAGTTCTTC CASSSRGAAGEQQFF
TRBJ1-6 TRBV20-1 few NA TGCAGTGCTTCCGGGACGGATCTGAATTCACCCCTCCACTTT CSASGTDLNSPLHF
TRBJ1-5 TRBV27 NA NA TGTGCCAGCGGTCCGATGACCCTCAATCAGCCCCAGCATTTT CASGPMTLNQPQHF
TRBJ2-2 TRBV7-2 many NA TGTGCCAGCAGCTTAGCCGGGGTTTCCGCGGGGGAGCTGTTTTTT CASSLAGVSAGELFF
TRBJ2-7 TRBV28 many NA TGTGCCAGCCGGAGGGTGGGGCTCCTTCCGAACGAGCAGTACTTC CASRRVGLLPNEQYF
TRBJ2-1 TRBV7-9 NA NA TGTGCCAGCAGCTTAGTAGGCCAGACAAACTCCTACAATGAGCAGTTCTTC CASSLVGQTNSYNEQFF
TRBJ1-1 TRBV12-3/TRBV12-4 NA NA TGTGCCAGCACCCTCGGGGGTCCCACTGAAGCTTTCTTT CASTLGGPTEAFF
TRBJ2-6 TRBV13 many NA TGTGCCAGCAGCCGGGGATTCGGGACAAGCTCTGGGGCCAACGTCCTGACTTTC CASSRGFGTSSGANVLTF
TRBJ2-5 TRBV2 few TRBD2 TGTGCCAGCAGAGGGACTACCCCTGGGGGGGCCCAGTACTTC CASRGTTPGGAQYF
TRBJ2-3 TRBV20-1 NA TRBD2 TGCAGTGCTAGAGGTTTTAGCGGGATTCGCACAGATACGCAGTATTTT CSARGFSGIRTDTQYF
TRBJ2-7 TRBV18 NA TRBD1 TGTGCCAGCTCGACAGACAGGGGGGATTACGAGCAGTACTTC CASSTDRGDYEQYF
TRBJ2-6 TRBV4-1 few NA TGCGCCAGCAGCCCAGGCCCCTCTGGGGCCAACGTCCTGACTTTC CASSPGPSGANVLTF